The text below deals with one T cell receptor (beta chain). Antigen: not known. Regarding the study as a whole: The TCR gene usage of tumor memory CD4+ T cells clustered together with blood and lymph node memory CD4+ cells and with lymph node naive CD4+ cells.

TCRdb reanalysed the 5' RACE reads using MiXCR and keeps one entry per CDR3 protein. The sample includes tens of thousands of distinct CDR3 sequences, roughly 27% of them seen just once. The sample was memory CD4+ T cells sorted from a lymph node. Subset indicated: memory CD4+ T cells, CD4+CD45RO+CD25-. This TCR came from a female donor with breast cancer.

The CDR3 nucleotides are TGTGCCAGCAGCGGGACTGGCGGGAAGGGTGGGGAGCTGTTTTTT. It translates to CASSGTGGKGGELFF. This chain connects TRBV12-3 or TRBV12-4 to TRBJ2-2, with D possibly TRBD2 on 6 matching bases. V lost 6 bases, J lost 8 bases, and 19 bases lay in between. The CDR3 runs 15 residues.